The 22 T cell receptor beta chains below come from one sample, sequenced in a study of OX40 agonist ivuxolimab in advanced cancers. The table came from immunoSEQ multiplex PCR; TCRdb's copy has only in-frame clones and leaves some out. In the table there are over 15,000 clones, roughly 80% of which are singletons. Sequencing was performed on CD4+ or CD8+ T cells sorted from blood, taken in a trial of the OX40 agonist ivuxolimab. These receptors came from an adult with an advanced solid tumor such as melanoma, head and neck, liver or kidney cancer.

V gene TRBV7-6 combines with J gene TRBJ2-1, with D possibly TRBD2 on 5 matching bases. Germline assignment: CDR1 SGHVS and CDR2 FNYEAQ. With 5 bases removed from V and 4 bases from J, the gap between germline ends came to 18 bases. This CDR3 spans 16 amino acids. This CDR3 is CASSHRERAGYNEQFF. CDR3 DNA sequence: TGTGCCAGCAGCCACCGGGAAAGGGCCGGATACAATGAGCAGTTCTTC.

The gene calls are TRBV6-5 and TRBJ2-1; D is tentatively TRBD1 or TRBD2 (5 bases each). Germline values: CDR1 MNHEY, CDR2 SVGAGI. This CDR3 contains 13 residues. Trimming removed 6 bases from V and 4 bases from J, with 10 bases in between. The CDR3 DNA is TGTGCCAGCAGAAGGGACCCATACAATGAGCAGTTCTTC. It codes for CASRRDPYNEQFF.

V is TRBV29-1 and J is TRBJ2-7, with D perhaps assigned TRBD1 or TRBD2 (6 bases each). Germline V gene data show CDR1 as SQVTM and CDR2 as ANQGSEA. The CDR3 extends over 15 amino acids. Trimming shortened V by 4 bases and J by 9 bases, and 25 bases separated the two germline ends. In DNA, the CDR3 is TGCAGCGTTGTGGGGGCCGGGGGCGACGGGTCTGGGCAGTACTTC. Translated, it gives CSVVGAGGDGSGQYF.

CDR3 region: CASSANWNEQFF. CDR3 sequence (DNA): TGTGCCAGCAGTGCTAACTGGAATGAGCAGTTCTTC. The rearrangement uses TRBV2 and TRBJ2-1; D ambiguous. Germline loops: CDR1 SNHLY, CDR2 FYNNEI. CDR3 length: 12 amino acids. V was cut by 4 bases and J by 7 bases, with 8 bases left in between.

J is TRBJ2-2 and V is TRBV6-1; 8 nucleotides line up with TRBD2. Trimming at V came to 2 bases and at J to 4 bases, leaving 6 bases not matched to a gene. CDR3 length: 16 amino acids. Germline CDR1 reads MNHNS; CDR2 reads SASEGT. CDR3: CASSEWGGGRTGELFF. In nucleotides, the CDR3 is TGTGCCAGCAGTGAATGGGGCGGGGGGCGCACCGGGGAGCTGTTTTTT.

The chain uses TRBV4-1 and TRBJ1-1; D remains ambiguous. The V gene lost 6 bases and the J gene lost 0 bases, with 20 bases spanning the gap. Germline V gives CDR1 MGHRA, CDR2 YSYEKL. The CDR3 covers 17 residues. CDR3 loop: CASRPSQYTDMNTEAFF. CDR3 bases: TGCGCCAGCAGACCCAGCCAATATACAGATATGAACACTGAAGCTTTCTTT.

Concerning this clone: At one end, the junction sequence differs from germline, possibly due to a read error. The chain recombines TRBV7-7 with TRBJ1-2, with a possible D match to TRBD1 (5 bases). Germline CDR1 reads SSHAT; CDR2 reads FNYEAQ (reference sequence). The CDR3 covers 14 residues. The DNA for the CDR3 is TGTGCTAGCATTAAGGGGCAAAACTCATATGGCTACACCTTC. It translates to CASIKGQNSYGYTF.

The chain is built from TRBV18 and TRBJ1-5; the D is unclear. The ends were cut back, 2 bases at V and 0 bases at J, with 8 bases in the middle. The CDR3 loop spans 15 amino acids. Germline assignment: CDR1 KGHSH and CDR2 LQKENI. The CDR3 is CASSPIGNSNQPQHF. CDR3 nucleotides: TGTGCCAGCTCACCAATCGGAAATAGCAATCAGCCCCAGCATTTT. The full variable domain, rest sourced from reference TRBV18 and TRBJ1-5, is NAGVMQNPRHLVRRRGQEARLRCSPMKGHSHVYWYRQLPEEGLKFMVYLQKENIIDESGMPKERFSAEFPKEGPSILRIQQVVRGDSAAYFCASSPIGNSNQPQHFGDGTRLSIL.

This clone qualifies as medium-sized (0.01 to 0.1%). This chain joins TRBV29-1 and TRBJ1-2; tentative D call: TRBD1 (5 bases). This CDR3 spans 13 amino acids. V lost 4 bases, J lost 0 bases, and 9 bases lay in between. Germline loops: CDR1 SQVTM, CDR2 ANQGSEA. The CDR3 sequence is CSVGQTANYGYTF. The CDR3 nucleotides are TGCAGCGTTGGACAGACTGCTAACTATGGCTACACCTTC.

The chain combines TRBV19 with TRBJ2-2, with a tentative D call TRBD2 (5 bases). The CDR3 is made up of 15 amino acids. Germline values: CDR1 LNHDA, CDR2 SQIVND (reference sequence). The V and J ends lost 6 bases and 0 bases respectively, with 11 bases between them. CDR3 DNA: TGTGCCAGTAGAAAGAGCGGTGCGAACACCGGGGAGCTGTTTTTT. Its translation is CASRKSGANTGELFF.

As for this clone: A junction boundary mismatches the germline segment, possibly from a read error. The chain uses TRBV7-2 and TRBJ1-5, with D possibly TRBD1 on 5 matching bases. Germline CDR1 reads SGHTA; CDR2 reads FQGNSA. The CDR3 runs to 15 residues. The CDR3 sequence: CASSVGRTTNQPQHF. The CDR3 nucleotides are TGTGCCAGCAGCGTGGGGCGGACAACTAATCAACCCCAGCATTTT.

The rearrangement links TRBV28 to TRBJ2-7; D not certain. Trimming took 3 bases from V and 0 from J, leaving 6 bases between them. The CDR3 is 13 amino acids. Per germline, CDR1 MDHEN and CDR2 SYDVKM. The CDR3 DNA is TGTGCCAGCAGTTTTTCCAACTCCTACGAGCAGTACTTC. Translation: CASSFSNSYEQYF. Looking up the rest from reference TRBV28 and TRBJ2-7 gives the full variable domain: DVKVTQSSRYLVKRTGEKVFLECVQDMDHENMFWYRQDPGLGLRLIYFSYDVKMKEKGDIPEGYSVSREKKERFSLILESASTNQTSMYLCASSFSNSYEQYFGPGTRLTVT.

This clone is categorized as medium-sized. The CDR3: CASSLAGANTGELFF. CDR3 nucleotide sequence: TGTGCCAGCAGCTTAGCGGGGGCGAACACCGGGGAGCTGTTTTTT. The chain couples TRBV7-9 to TRBJ2-2, with D perhaps TRBD1 or TRBD2 (5 bases each). The CDR3 sequence is 15 residues long. V lost 0 bases and J lost 0, with 5 bases in between. CDR1 and CDR2 from the germline V gene are SEHNR and FQNEAQ (reference sequence).

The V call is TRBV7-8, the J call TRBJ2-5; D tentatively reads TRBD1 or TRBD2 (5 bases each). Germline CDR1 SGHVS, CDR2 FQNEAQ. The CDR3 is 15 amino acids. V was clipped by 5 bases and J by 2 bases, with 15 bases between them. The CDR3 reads CASSPTSGQQETQYF. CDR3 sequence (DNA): TGTGCCAGCAGCCCGACCTCGGGGCAGCAAGAGACCCAGTACTTC. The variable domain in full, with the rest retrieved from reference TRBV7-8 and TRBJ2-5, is GAGVSQSPRYKVAKRGQDVALRCDPISGHVSLFWYQQALGQGPEFLTYFQNEAQLDKSGLPSDRFFAERPEGSVSTLKIQRTQQEDSAVYLCASSPTSGQQETQYFGPGTRLLVL.

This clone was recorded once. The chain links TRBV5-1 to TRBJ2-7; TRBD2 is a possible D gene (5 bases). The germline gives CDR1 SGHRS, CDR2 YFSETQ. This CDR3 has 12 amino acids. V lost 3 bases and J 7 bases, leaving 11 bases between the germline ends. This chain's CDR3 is CASSSDFLEQYF. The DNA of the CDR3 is TGCGCCAGCAGCTCGGACTTCTTGGAGCAGTACTTC.

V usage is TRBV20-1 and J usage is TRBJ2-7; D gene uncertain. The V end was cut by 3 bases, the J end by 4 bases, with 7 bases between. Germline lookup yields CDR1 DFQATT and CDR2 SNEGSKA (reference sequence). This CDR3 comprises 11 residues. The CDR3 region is CSASKRYEQYF. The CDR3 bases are TGCAGTGCTAGCAAGCGATACGAGCAGTACTTC.

The CDR3 DNA sequence: TGTGCCAGTAGTATAAGGGGCGGGGGAAGCACAGATACGCAGTATTTT. This gives the protein CASSIRGGGSTDTQYF. The chain employs TRBV19 and TRBJ2-3; 7 nucleotides match TRBD2. Trimming removed 2 bases from V and 0 bases from J; junction bases left unmatched: 5. Germline CDR1 reads LNHDA; CDR2 reads SQIVND (reference sequence). The CDR3 consists of 16 residues.

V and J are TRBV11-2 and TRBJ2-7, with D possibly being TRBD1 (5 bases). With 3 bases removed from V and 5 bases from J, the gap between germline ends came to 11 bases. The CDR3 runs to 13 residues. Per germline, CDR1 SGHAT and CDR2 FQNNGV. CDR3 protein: CASSFPGSDEQYF. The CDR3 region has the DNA TGTGCCAGCAGCTTCCCAGGGTCCGACGAGCAGTACTTC.

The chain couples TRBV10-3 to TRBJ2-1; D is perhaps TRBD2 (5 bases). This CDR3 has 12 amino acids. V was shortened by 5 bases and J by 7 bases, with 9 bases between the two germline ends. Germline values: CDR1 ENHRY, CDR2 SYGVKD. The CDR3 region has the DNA TGTGCCATCAGTCTCCTAGCTAATGAGCAGTTCTTC. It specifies CAISLLANEQFF.

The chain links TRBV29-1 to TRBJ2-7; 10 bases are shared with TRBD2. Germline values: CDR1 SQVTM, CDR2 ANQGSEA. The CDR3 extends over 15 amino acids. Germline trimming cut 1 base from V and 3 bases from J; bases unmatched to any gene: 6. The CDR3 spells CSVEGLAGRRYEQYF. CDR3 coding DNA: TGCAGCGTTGAAGGACTAGCGGGCCGCCGCTACGAGCAGTACTTC.

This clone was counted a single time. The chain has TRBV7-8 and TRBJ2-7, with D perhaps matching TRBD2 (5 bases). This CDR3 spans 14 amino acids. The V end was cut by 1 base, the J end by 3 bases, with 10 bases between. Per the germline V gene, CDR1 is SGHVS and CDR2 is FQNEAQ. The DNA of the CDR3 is TGTGCCAGCAGCTTAGAAATTCGGGGCTACGAGCAGTACTTC. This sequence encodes CASSLEIRGYEQYF.

The CDR3 loop reads CASSLIAANEQFF. The CDR3 DNA is TGTGCCAGCAGCCTCATTGCGGCCAATGAGCAGTTCTTC. The chain couples TRBV6-5 to TRBJ2-1; D not resolved. V lost 6 bases, J lost 6 bases, and 12 bases lay in between. The CDR3 loop spans 13 amino acids. Germline V lookup: CDR1 MNHEY, CDR2 SVGAGI.